The 14 T cell receptor beta chains below come from one sample, sequenced in a study of identical twins (dated by TCRdb to about 2016). Library preparation was by 5' RACE. Sequencing was carried out with an Illumina HiSeq 2000. TCRdb reworked the public reads: Q25 trimming with fastp, MiXCR clone assembly, productive beta chains retained. Merged by CDR3 protein, the rows form single entries marked with the most common genes and DNA. The sample table contains 1,800,000 or so distinct CDR3 sequences; only one count was recorded for around 29% of them. About 0.25% of the sample rests with the top ten. The sample was cord blood. The receptor source for this set is a newborn girl in good health.

This clonotype occurred once. This chain connects TRBV18 to TRBJ2-5; TRBD1 matches at 9 bases. V lost 2 bases and J lost 1; bases outside the gene matches: 2. Germline CDR1 reads KGHSH; CDR2 reads LQKENI. This CDR3 has 15 residues. The CDR3 sequence is CASSPTQGAQETQYF. CDR3 bases: TGTGCCAGCTCACCAACACAGGGGGCCCAAGAGACCCAGTACTTC.

The chain combines TRBV4-2 with TRBJ2-1; D not resolved. Germline V lookup: CDR1 LGHNA, CDR2 YNFKEQ. The CDR3 runs 15 residues. Trimming left V 1 base short and J 5 bases short, with 12 bases between. This CDR3 is CASSQVGSLHNEQFF. CDR3 sequence (DNA): TGTGCCAGCAGCCAAGTGGGCTCCCTTCACAATGAGCAGTTCTTC.

Only one count was recorded for this clonotype. Here the CDR3 reads CASSATLPTDTQYF. CDR3 nucleotides: TGTGCCAGCAGTGCGACGCTACCCACAGATACGCAGTATTTT. The chain combines TRBV2 with TRBJ2-3; D ambiguous. V lost 4 bases, J lost 2 bases, and 10 bases lay in between. Germline V CDR1 and CDR2: SNHLY, FYNNEI. The CDR3 spans 14 residues. Drawing the rest from reference TRBV2 and TRBJ2-3, the complete variable domain is EPEVTQTPSHQVTQMGQEVILRCVPISNHLYFYWYRQILGQKVEFLVSFYNNEISEKSEIFDDQFSVERPDGSNFTLKIRSTKLEDSAMYFCASSATLPTDTQYFGPGTRLTVL.

To note about this clonotype: Relative to the germline gene, one junction end is altered; a read error may explain this. The chain joins TRBV12-3 or TRBV12-4 to TRBJ2-3, with D possibly being TRBD1 (6 bases). The CDR3 loop spans 12 amino acids. The CDR3 region has the DNA TGTGCCAGCAGTCACAGGGCAGATGCGCAGTATTTT. Amino acid sequence: CASSHRADAQYF.

This chain uses TRBV23-1 with TRBJ1-1; possible D gene TRBD1, 5 bases. TRBV23-1 is sorted into the ORF group, with uncertain function. Trimming took 3 bases from V and 4 from J, leaving 18 bases between them. The CDR3 contains 16 residues. The CDR3 sequence is CASSHSGPKYGTEAFF. The CDR3 bases are TGCGCCAGCAGTCACTCAGGGCCCAAGTACGGCACTGAAGCTTTCTTT.

This chain joins TRBV5-1 and TRBJ2-3; D is uncertain. The V end was cut by 2 bases, the J end by 2 bases, with 12 bases between. The CDR3 length is 15 residues. CDR1 and CDR2 from the germline V gene are SGHRS and YFSETQ. DNA of the CDR3: TGCGCCAGCAGCTTCTTACGGCGGCTCACAGATACGCAGTATTTT. As protein: CASSFLRRLTDTQYF.

The rearrangement links TRBV11-2 to TRBJ1-1; no definite D call. The CDR3 loop spans 14 amino acids. The germline V gene encodes CDR1 SGHAT and CDR2 FQNNGV. Trimming took 1 base from V and 5 from J, leaving 11 bases between them. This CDR3 is CASSLGVRRTEAFF. In DNA, the CDR3 is TGTGCCAGCAGCTTAGGGGTCAGGCGGACTGAAGCTTTCTTT.

This clonotype was detected a few times. This rearrangement joins TRBV20-1 to TRBJ2-1, with 12 bases matching TRBD2. V lost 1 base, J lost 4 bases, and 5 bases stayed unmatched. Germline-derived CDR1 and CDR2 are DFQATT and SNEGSKA (reference sequence). The CDR3 totals 16 residues. As DNA, the CDR3 is TGCAGTGCTAGAGCCCCTAGCGGGAGGGCTTACAATGAGCAGTTCTTC. Amino acids: CSARAPSGRAYNEQFF.

This clonotype was detected a few times. The V and J genes are TRBV12-3 or TRBV12-4 and TRBJ1-2; 9 bases are a match to TRBD1. V lost 1 base to trimming and J lost 4 bases; unmatched junction nucleotides: 10. The CDR3 loop spans 17 amino acids. This CDR3 is CASSLVGNRGHGYGYTF. In DNA, the CDR3 is TGTGCCAGCAGTTTAGTAGGTAACAGGGGGCACGGCTATGGCTACACCTTC.

This clonotype has only a few counts. V gene TRBV10-3 combines with J gene TRBJ1-1; D is unclear. Germline-derived CDR1 and CDR2 are ENHRY and SYGVKD. This CDR3 has 15 residues. V was pared by 0 bases and J by 3 bases, with 11 bases between. The CDR3 here is CAISESSLRHTEAFF. CDR3 nucleotides: TGTGCCATCAGTGAGTCGAGCCTCCGCCACACTGAAGCTTTCTTT.

At least ten counts were recorded for this clonotype. A read error may account for a junction end that differs from germline. The gene calls are TRBV5-1 and TRBJ2-7, with TRBD2 matching 9 bases. The CDR3 length is 14 residues. Germline V gene sequence: CDR1 SGHRS, CDR2 YFSETQ. CDR3: CASSLAGATYEQYF. CDR3 DNA: TGTGCCAGCAGTTTAGCGGGGGCCACCTACGAGCAGTACTTC.

The chain uses TRBV27 and TRBJ2-1; 11 bases agree with TRBD2. Germline CDR1 is MNHEY and CDR2 is SMNVEV (reference sequence). The CDR3 is 16 amino acids. Germline trimming cut 5 bases from V and 6 bases from J; bases unmatched to any gene: 9. CDR3 in DNA: TGTGCCAGCAGTCACGCGATAGCGGGGGGGCGCAATGAGCAGTTCTTC. This sequence encodes CASSHAIAGGRNEQFF.

V gene TRBV18 combines with J gene TRBJ1-2, with 8 bases that match TRBD1. Germline CDR1 KGHSH, CDR2 LQKENI. The CDR3 runs 16 residues. V trimming: 0 bases; J trimming: 2 bases; junction bases outside the gene matches: 5. This chain's CDR3 is CASSPPDRGYNYGYTF. In DNA form, the CDR3 reads TGTGCCAGCTCACCACCTGACAGGGGCTACAACTATGGCTACACCTTC.

The gene calls are TRBV7-8 and TRBJ2-4; 11 bases are shared with TRBD1. The CDR3 length is 15 residues. CDR1 is SGHVS, CDR2 FQNEAQ, per germline. V shed 2 bases, J shed 14 bases, and the junction held 11 bases outside the gene matches. The CDR3 nucleotides are TGTGCCAGCAGCTTAAGTAGGACAGGGGGCTACGAGGAGTACTTC. As protein: CASSLSRTGGYEEYF.